These 12 T cell receptor beta chains came from one sample sequenced in a study of Ad26.COV2.S vaccination and SARS-CoV-2 variants. TCRdb's copy holds only in-frame clones and misses some; the assay was immunoSEQ multiplex PCR. The sample consists of 320,000 or so clones, about nine tenths of them appearing once. This sample's treatment: roughly 20 received Ad26.COV2.S at low or high dose, single or two shots; 5 received placebo; per-sample allocation not given. On day 63 after the first injection, vaccine and placebo recipients gave samples. The material sequenced was peripheral blood, taken in a trial of Ad26.COV2.S vaccine versus placebo. These receptors came from a person between 18 and 65 years old who received the Ad26.COV2.S COVID-19 vaccine or a placebo.

V is TRBV2 and J is TRBJ2-3; TRBD1 is a possible D gene (5 bases). V lost 7 bases, J lost 6 bases, and 20 bases lay in between. The CDR3 contains 15 residues. The germline V gene encodes CDR1 SNHLY and CDR2 FYNNEI. The CDR3 nucleotides read TGTGCCAGCAAGGGGAACCTAGGGGTAGGGGATACGCAGTATTTT. The encoded protein is CASKGNLGVGDTQYF.

This chain uses TRBV3-1 (or the pseudogene TRBV3-2) with TRBJ2-1; 9 nucleotides agree with TRBD2. The germline CDR1 and CDR2 sequences are LGHDT and YNNKEL (reference sequence). The CDR3 is 17 amino acids. The V gene end was trimmed by 4 bases and the J gene end by 6 bases; junction bases not matched to a gene: 13. CDR3: CASSRKREAGYFNEQFF. The CDR3 region has the DNA TGTGCCAGCAGCCGAAAGCGGGAGGCAGGTTATTTCAATGAGCAGTTCTTC.

On this clone: Germline is not matched at one junction end, which may reflect a read error. The rearrangement links TRBV6-2 or TRBV6-3 to TRBJ2-5, with D perhaps TRBD2 (6 bases). From germline, CDR1 is MNHEY and CDR2 SVGEGT. The CDR3 covers 13 residues. CDR3 residues: CASSLEGLKTQYF. As DNA, the CDR3 is TGTGCTAGCAGCCTGGAGGGCTTAAAGACCCAGTACTTC.

The J gene is TRBJ2-7, the V gene TRBV4-1; maybe TRBD1 (5 bases). CDR1 is MGHRA, CDR2 YSYEKL, per germline. The V end lost 3 bases, the J end lost 2 bases, and 8 bases lay between the germline ends. The CDR3 contains 13 residues. This CDR3 is CASSHRDAYEQYF. The CDR3 region has the DNA TGCGCCAGCAGCCACAGGGATGCCTACGAGCAGTACTTC.

The J gene is TRBJ1-4, the V gene TRBV11-2; TRBD1 is a possible D gene (6 bases). Trimming took off 5 bases at V and 5 bases at J, with 12 bases between the two ends. Germline CDR1 and CDR2: SGHAT and FQNNGV. The CDR3 is 14 residues long. CDR3 nucleotides: TGTGCCAGCAGCCGGGGGCTTGCGAATGAAAAACTGTTTTTT. Its translation: CASSRGLANEKLFF. Supplemented by reference TRBV11-2 and TRBJ1-4, the full variable domain reads EAGVAQSPRYKIIEKRQSVAFWCNPISGHATLYWYQQILGQGPKLLIQFQNNGVVDDSQLPKDRFSAERLKGVDSTLKIQPAKLEDSAVYLCASSRGLANEKLFFGSGTQLSVL.

This chain connects TRBV19 to TRBJ1-1, with D unresolved. Trimming took off 5 bases at V and 2 bases at J, with 6 bases between the two ends. There are 12 residues in the CDR3. Germline CDR1 and CDR2: LNHDA and SQIVND (reference sequence). This CDR3 reads CASSLENTEAFF. In DNA, the CDR3 is TGTGCCAGTAGTTTGGAAAACACTGAAGCTTTCTTT.

The rearrangement uses TRBV12-3 or TRBV12-4 and TRBJ2-2; the D gene is possibly TRBD2 (5 bases). Trimming removed 6 bases from V and 3 bases from J, with 8 bases in between. This CDR3 contains 13 residues. CDR3 protein: CASRADDTGELFF. The CDR3, as DNA: TGTGCCAGCAGAGCGGACGACACCGGGGAGCTGTTTTTT.

J is TRBJ2-1 and V is TRBV4-3, with D tentatively TRBD1 (5 bases). V was trimmed by 1 base and J by 7 bases, leaving 20 bases between them. CDR1 and CDR2 (germline): LGHNA, YSLEER. The CDR3 has 17 residues. Here the CDR3 reads CASSQARRWAGHNEQFF. The CDR3 DNA reads as TGCGCCAGCAGCCAAGCTCGCCGTTGGGCAGGGCATAATGAGCAGTTCTTC.

This clone was counted once. The V call is TRBV18, the J call TRBJ1-1, with 9 bases matching TRBD1. The CDR3 runs 15 residues. V gave up 3 bases and J gave up 5 bases; unmatched junction bases: 7. Germline V CDR1 and CDR2: KGHSH, LQKENI. The CDR3 protein is CASSPRTGEGTEAFF. In DNA form, the CDR3 reads TGTGCCAGCTCACCCAGGACAGGGGAGGGTACTGAAGCTTTCTTT.

This clone was counted once. The chain is built from TRBV5-1 and TRBJ2-1, with 8 bases identical to TRBD1. J was trimmed by 2 bases and V by 6 bases; bases with no gene match: 4. This CDR3 has 14 amino acids. The germline CDR1 and CDR2 sequences are SGHRS and YFSETQ. This chain's CDR3 is CASKTGVTYNEQFF. As DNA, the CDR3 is TGCGCCAGCAAGACAGGGGTTACCTACAATGAGCAGTTCTTC.

This clone was recorded once. This chain uses TRBV11-3 with TRBJ1-3; no reliable D call. Germline loops: CDR1 SGHNT, CDR2 YENEEA. The CDR3 sequence is 16 residues long. V was shortened by 3 bases and J by 1 base, with 13 bases between the two germline ends. CDR3 bases: TGTGCCAGCAGCTTGAGGGTATTAGATTCTGGAAACACCATATATTTT. Its translation is CASSLRVLDSGNTIYF.

The chain joins TRBV1 to TRBJ2-5; no DNA check was done on the table's D call, TRBD2. TRBV1 corresponds to a pseudogene. The CDR3 is 17 residues long. CDR3 DNA sequence: TGCACCAGCAGCCAAGGTTCAACTAGAGAGATGGAAGAGACCCAGTACTTC. Amino acid sequence: CTSSQGSTREMEETQYF.